The 30 T cell receptor beta chains reported below all come from one sample, sequenced in a study of siplizumab effects on memory and regulatory T cells. Profiling relied on immunoSEQ multiplex PCR, and the TCRdb table lists in-frame clones only, not all of them. Found here are 100,000 to 120,000 clones, approximately 94% of them singletons; the top ten hold approximately 0.32%. Sequenced input: CD4+ T cells sorted from blood. Every receptor here comes from a human donor in good health.

This chain joins TRBV14 and TRBJ1-1; D is perhaps TRBD1 (5 bases). Germline loops: CDR1 SGHDN, CDR2 FVKESK. V lost 7 bases and J lost 7, with 16 bases in between. The CDR3 contains 13 residues. CDR3: CASTSVGRLEAFF. The CDR3 DNA is TGTGCCAGCACCTCTGTGGGACGGCTTGAAGCTTTCTTT.

This sequence joins TRBV27 and TRBJ1-2, with D tentatively TRBD1 (6 bases). CDR3 length: 16 residues. Looked up from germline, CDR1 is MNHEY and CDR2 is SMNVEV (reference sequence). Trimming left V 0 bases short and J 7 bases short, with 18 bases between. The CDR3 protein is CASSLSSRGSPIGYTF. The CDR3 bases are TGTGCCAGCAGTTTATCATCCAGGGGAAGTCCTATTGGCTACACCTTC.

This clone occurred once. The CDR3 loop is CAWSIPSLETQYF. Written as DNA, the CDR3 is TGTGCCTGGAGTATTCCTAGTCTAGAGACCCAGTACTTC. This chain joins TRBV30 and TRBJ2-5; D not certain. Trimming removed 2 bases at V and 4 bases at J, with 11 bases between. There are 13 residues in the CDR3. Germline CDR1 GTSNPN, CDR2 SVGIG (reference sequence).

The count of this clone is one. V usage is TRBV11-2 and J usage is TRBJ1-2; D is possibly TRBD1 (5 bases). V was clipped by 4 bases and J by 5 bases, with 14 bases between them. Germline values: CDR1 SGHAT, CDR2 FQNNGV. The CDR3 spans 14 residues. The CDR3 DNA is TGTGCCAGCAGCTGGGCGGGGGAGACTTATGGCTACACCTTC. This sequence encodes CASSWAGETYGYTF.

This clone was counted a single time. The chain carries TRBV5-6 and TRBJ2-1; D possibly corresponds to TRBD1 (5 bases). The CDR3 has 16 residues. Trimming took 2 bases from V and 0 from J, leaving 12 bases between them. Per the germline V gene, CDR1 is SGHDT and CDR2 is YYEEEE. CDR3 residues: CASSLTGSSSYNEQFF. CDR3 bases: TGTGCCAGCAGCTTAACAGGTTCTAGCTCCTACAATGAGCAGTTCTTC. Variable domain in full (rest from reference TRBV5-6 and TRBJ2-1): DAGVTQSPTHLIKTRGQQVTLRCSPKSGHDTVSWYQQALGQGPQFIFQYYEEEERQRGNFPDRFSGHQFPNYSSELNVNALLLGDSALYLCASSLTGSSSYNEQFFGPGTRLTVL.

The gene calls are TRBV19 and TRBJ2-7; a possible D gene is TRBD1 (6 bases). This CDR3 is built from 15 residues. V lost 3 bases, J lost 1 base, and 13 bases lay in between. Looked up from germline, CDR1 is LNHDA and CDR2 is SQIVND (reference sequence). CDR3 DNA: TGTGCCAGTAGTATTGTTGGGACAACTTCCTACGAGCAGTACTTC. It specifies CASSIVGTTSYEQYF.

This chain uses TRBV4-3 with TRBJ2-1; TRBD2 agrees at 8 bases. Germline trimming cut 0 bases from V and 5 bases from J; bases unmatched to any gene: 6. The germline V gene has CDR1 LGHNA and CDR2 YSLEER. The CDR3 loop spans 16 amino acids. The CDR3 is CASSQDWGRGDNEQFF. The DNA of the CDR3 is TGCGCCAGCAGCCAAGATTGGGGGCGGGGGGACAATGAGCAGTTCTTC.

The chain recombines TRBV7-9 with TRBJ1-1; TRBD1 matches 8 bases. With 1 base clipped from V and 12 bases from J, the junction kept 10 bases outside the gene matches. The CDR3 extends over 14 amino acids. CDR1 is SEHNR and CDR2 is FQNEAQ in the germline V gene (reference sequence). CDR3 in amino acids: CASSLGLDRVESFF. CDR3 nucleotide sequence: TGTGCCAGCAGCTTAGGGTTGGACAGGGTGGAGTCTTTCTTT.

The rearrangement uses TRBV6-6 and TRBJ1-2, with D unclear. Germline V gene lookup returns CDR1 MNHNY and CDR2 SVGAGI (reference sequence). The CDR3 consists of 15 residues. Trimming pared 6 bases from V and 2 bases from J, leaving 16 bases between. The CDR3 is CASSQTLQNNYGYTF. The DNA of the CDR3 is TGTGCCAGCAGCCAGACCTTACAGAACAACTATGGCTACACCTTC.

The chain carries TRBV29-1 and TRBJ1-1; maybe TRBD1 (6 bases). The CDR3 totals 13 residues. Per germline, CDR1 SQVTM and CDR2 ANQGSEA. The V end lost 7 bases, the J end lost 2 bases, and 14 bases lay between the germline ends. CDR3 nucleotides: TGCAGCGCGTCAGGGGCTATTAACACTGAAGCTTTCTTT. Amino acids: CSASGAINTEAFF.

This clone was seen just once. The gene calls are TRBV5-1 and TRBJ1-2; TRBD1 matches at 7 bases. Trimming removed 4 bases from V and 1 base from J; junction bases left unmatched: 10. Germline CDR1 SGHRS, CDR2 YFSETQ. The CDR3 is 16 amino acids. The CDR3 DNA is TGCGCCAGCAGCGTCGCCAGGGGGAATTATAACTATGGCTACACCTTC. This gives the protein CASSVARGNYNYGYTF.

The rearrangement joins TRBV6-5 to TRBJ1-3; TRBD1 agrees at 9 bases. The germline V gene has CDR1 MNHEY and CDR2 SVGAGI. V dropped 6 bases and J dropped 4; count of bases not matched to a gene: 7. The length of the CDR3 is 15 residues. The CDR3 sequence: CASRPQGAQGNTIYF. Written as DNA, the CDR3 is TGTGCCAGCAGACCACAGGGGGCGCAAGGAAACACCATATATTTT.

The V call is TRBV27, the J call TRBJ1-4; 7 bases match TRBD1. Germline V gives CDR1 MNHEY, CDR2 SMNVEV (reference sequence). J gave up 7 bases and V 5 bases, and 16 bases lay outside the gene matches. The CDR3 is made up of 17 amino acids. The CDR3 nucleotides are TGTGCCAGCAGTCTCCGACCGCAACAGGGGCCGTCTGAAAAACTGTTTTTT. Its translation: CASSLRPQQGPSEKLFF.

The chain has TRBV6-5 and TRBJ2-7; 9 bases fit TRBD2. The CDR3 sequence is 14 residues long. Trimming cost V 4 bases and J 5 bases; bases outside gene matches: 6. CDR1 is MNHEY and CDR2 is SVGAGI in the germline V gene. The CDR3 loop is CASSSPSGVDEQYF. In DNA, the CDR3 is TGTGCCAGCAGTTCCCCTAGCGGGGTCGACGAGCAGTACTTC.

The V call is TRBV30, the J call TRBJ2-3; 11 positions agree with TRBD2. Trimming removed 2 bases from V and 8 bases from J; junction bases left unmatched: 9. This CDR3 spans 15 amino acids. The germline CDR1 and CDR2 sequences are GTSNPN and SVGIG (reference sequence). The CDR3 DNA reads as TGTGCCTGGAGTCACTTAGCGGGGGGGCCGGGTACGCAGTATTTT. Translated, it gives CAWSHLAGGPGTQYF. Together with reference TRBV30 and TRBJ2-3, the CDR3 gives the full variable domain: SQTIHQWPATLVQPVGSPLSLECTVEGTSNPNLYWYRQAAGRGLQLLFYSVGIGQISSEVPQNLSASRPQDRQFILSSKKLLLSDSGFYLCAWSHLAGGPGTQYFGPGTRLTVL.

The gene calls are TRBV30 and TRBJ1-4; the D gene is possibly TRBD1 (5 bases). There are 15 residues in the CDR3. V gave up 1 base and J gave up 8 bases, with 17 bases separating them. Germline V gene data show CDR1 as GTSNPN and CDR2 as SVGIG (reference sequence). CDR3 in amino acids: CAWSDIQGVGEKLFF. The CDR3, as DNA: TGTGCCTGGAGTGACATCCAGGGTGTGGGCGAAAAACTGTTTTTT.

The V and J genes are TRBV6-6 and TRBJ1-5, with D possibly being TRBD1 (6 bases). CDR3 size: 13 residues. Germline-derived CDR1 and CDR2 are MNHNY and SVGAGI (reference sequence). V was clipped by 0 bases and J by 9 bases, with 9 bases between them. CDR3 coding DNA: TGTGCCAGCAGTTACTCTCAGGGGCTGCCCCAGCATTTT. Protein product: CASSYSQGLPQHF.

The chain joins TRBV30 to TRBJ1-2, with no clear D. The length of the CDR3 is 14 residues. CDR1 is GTSNPN, CDR2 SVGIG, per germline (reference sequence). Deletions cut 0 bases from V and 8 bases from J, with 16 bases between. The CDR3 sequence is CAWSVRFSPLGYTF. DNA for the CDR3: TGTGCCTGGAGTGTTAGGTTCTCCCCCCTCGGCTACACCTTC.

This clone was found once. The chain couples TRBV15 to TRBJ1-2, with unresolved D. V gave up 3 bases and J gave up 0 bases, with 11 bases separating them. The CDR3 loop spans 15 amino acids. The germline V gene encodes CDR1 LNHNV and CDR2 YYDKDF (reference sequence). The CDR3 nucleotides read TGTGCCACCAGCAGGATCGTGGGTGCTAACTATGGCTACACCTTC. Its protein product is CATSRIVGANYGYTF.

The chain has TRBV7-9 and TRBJ2-5; D unclear. CDR3 length: 12 residues. Between the trimmed V and J ends, which lost 5 bases and 7 bases, there was a span of 11 bases. CDR1 is SEHNR and CDR2 is FQNEAQ in the germline V gene (reference sequence). The CDR3 DNA reads as TGTGCCAGCAGCCTCGGAATAGGGACCCAGTACTTC. Protein sequence: CASSLGIGTQYF.

V usage is TRBV13 and J usage is TRBJ2-3; 8 bases are a match to TRBD1. Germline V gene sequence: CDR1 PRHDT, CDR2 FYEKMQ (reference sequence). This CDR3 is built from 14 residues. V was pared by 3 bases and J by 1 base, with 0 bases of the junction left unmatched. The CDR3 nucleotides are TGTGCCAGCAGCTTGGACAGGGGCACAGATACGCAGTATTTT. This gives the protein CASSLDRGTDTQYF.

The V gene is TRBV30, the J gene TRBJ1-2; D not certain. Trimming shortened V by 0 bases and J by 7 bases, and 12 bases separated the two germline ends. CDR1 and CDR2 (germline): GTSNPN, SVGIG (reference sequence). The CDR3 loop spans 13 amino acids. The CDR3 reads CAWSVREWGGYTF. The CDR3 DNA sequence: TGTGCCTGGAGTGTAAGGGAATGGGGTGGCTACACCTTC.

This chain joins TRBV19 and TRBJ2-7, with 12 bases that match TRBD2. Germline V gives CDR1 LNHDA, CDR2 SQIVND (reference sequence). V was clipped by 5 bases and J by 4 bases; unmatched bases: 6. CDR3 length: 15 amino acids. CDR3 DNA sequence: TGTGCCAGTAGTTTGAATCTAGCGGGAGGGTACGAGCAGTACTTC. Protein sequence: CASSLNLAGGYEQYF.

The chain links TRBV7-2 to TRBJ2-5, with 10 bases matching TRBD2. Germline CDR1 is SGHTA and CDR2 is FQGNSA. V gave up 6 bases and J gave up 4 bases; unmatched junction bases: 11. The CDR3 sequence is 16 residues long. The CDR3, as DNA: TGTGCCAGCAGTCGAGGGCTAGCGGGAGTGTTAGAGACCCAGTACTTC. Its protein is CASSRGLAGVLETQYF.

This chain uses TRBV6-1 with TRBJ2-1, with D perhaps given as TRBD1 or TRBD2 (5 bases each). V was cut by 8 bases and J by 0 bases, with 11 bases left in between. The length of the CDR3 is 14 residues. Looked up from germline, CDR1 is MNHNS and CDR2 is SASEGT. CDR3 in amino acids: CASARESSYNEQFF. The CDR3 nucleotides are TGTGCCAGCGCCAGGGAGAGCTCCTACAATGAGCAGTTCTTC.

This clone was recorded only once. This chain links TRBV21-1 with TRBJ1-1; the table's D call, TRBD1, was not checked against the DNA. TRBV21-1 is termed a pseudogene. The CDR3 runs 13 residues. The CDR3 protein is CASSKARATEAFF. CDR3 nucleotides: TGTGCCAGCAGCAAGGCCAGGGCGACTGAAGCTTTCTTT.

Details on this clone: The junction shows a germline mismatch at one end, possibly a read error. V gene TRBV11-3 combines with J gene TRBJ2-1; D is uncertain. Germline-derived CDR1 and CDR2 are SGHNT and YENEEA. The CDR3 runs to 14 residues. Written as DNA, the CDR3 is TGTGCCAGCAGCTTAGGTAGACAATCAGGTGAGCAATTCTTC. Translation gives CASSLGRQSGEQFF.

This rearrangement joins TRBV4-1 to TRBJ1-5; D might be TRBD1 (6 bases). CDR1 MGHRA and CDR2 YSYEKL come from the germline V gene. V was cut by 0 bases and J by 7 bases, with 19 bases left in between. The CDR3 is 17 residues long. CDR3 sequence: CASSQDPRAGGGQPQHF. The CDR3, as DNA: TGCGCCAGCAGCCAAGATCCTCGGGCGGGAGGGGGACAGCCCCAGCATTTT.

This chain links TRBV14 with TRBJ2-7, with TRBD1 identical over 7 bases. Trimming took 7 bases from V and 5 from J; bases not matched to a gene: 5. This CDR3 is 12 amino acids long. Looked up from germline, CDR1 is SGHDN and CDR2 is FVKESK. DNA for the CDR3: TGTGCCAGCAAGCAACAGGGGAACGAGCAGTACTTC. This sequence encodes CASKQQGNEQYF. Variable domain in full (rest from reference TRBV14 and TRBJ2-7): EAGVTQFPSHSVIEKGQTVTLRCDPISGHDNLYWYRRVMGKEIKFLLHFVKESKQDESGMPNNRFLAERTGGTYSTLKVQPAELEDSGVYFCASKQQGNEQYFGPGTRLTVT.

This clone has only one observation. The chain is built from TRBV6-1 and TRBJ1-2, with D tentatively TRBD1 (6 bases). CDR3 length: 14 residues. Germline loops: CDR1 MNHNS, CDR2 SASEGT. V was pared by 5 bases and J by 4 bases, with 14 bases between. CDR3 loop: CASSRYREGYGYTF. For the CDR3, the DNA is TGTGCCAGCAGTAGATACAGGGAGGGCTATGGCTACACCTTC.